This TCR beta chain was found in a study of blood T cell repertoires in COVID-19. The wider study: Collection of acute and convalescent COVID-19 samples took place in the United States, Italy and Spain.

Original handling: Reference gene primer amplification gave estimated nucleated cell counts. Only in-frame clones appear in the TCRdb table, and some are missing; sequencing was by immunoSEQ multiplex PCR. Clone size and the V and J calls come from that table; the DNA yielded D and trimming. This table holds about 200,000 clones, more than 75% found once. There are 18 residues in the CDR3. V was clipped by 2 bases and J by 9 bases; unmatched bases: 14. Germline assignment: CDR1 KGHDR and CDR2 SFDVKD. The V gene is TRBV24-1, the J gene TRBJ2-1; 11 bases agree with TRBD2. Material for sequencing was peripheral blood. This receptor was taken from an elderly woman with COVID-19, enrolled during active disease. The DNA of the CDR3 is TGTGCCACCAGTGATTCGCTAGCGAATAGCGGGAGGGGCGGTGAGCAGTTCTTC. It codes for CATSDSLANSGRGGEQFF.